This T cell receptor beta chain was captured in a study of glioma-infiltrating T cells. TCR alpha and beta CDR3 regions were amplified from RNA using iRepertoire nested multiplex PCR. TCRdb re-called the multiplex PCR reads with MiXCR, one entry per CDR3 protein. The sample has 93,000 or so distinct CDR3 sequences, 25% to 30% seen once. This clonotype was seen ten or more times. CDR1 MDHEN and CDR2 SYDVKM come from the germline V gene. The CDR3 spans 15 residues. V lost 6 bases, J lost 4 bases, and 2 bases stayed unmatched. The chain has TRBV28 and TRBJ2-2; 13 nucleotides match TRBD2. The sequence was obtained from a human donor with low-grade glioma or glioblastoma, undergoing nonglioma brain surgery, or in good health (not recorded which). The sequenced material came from glioma tissue, nonneoplastic brain tissue, or PBMCs (not recorded which). The CDR3, as DNA: TGTGCCAGCAGGACTAGCGGGGGGACCACCGGGGAGCTGTTTTTT. It is translated as CASRTSGGTTGELFF.